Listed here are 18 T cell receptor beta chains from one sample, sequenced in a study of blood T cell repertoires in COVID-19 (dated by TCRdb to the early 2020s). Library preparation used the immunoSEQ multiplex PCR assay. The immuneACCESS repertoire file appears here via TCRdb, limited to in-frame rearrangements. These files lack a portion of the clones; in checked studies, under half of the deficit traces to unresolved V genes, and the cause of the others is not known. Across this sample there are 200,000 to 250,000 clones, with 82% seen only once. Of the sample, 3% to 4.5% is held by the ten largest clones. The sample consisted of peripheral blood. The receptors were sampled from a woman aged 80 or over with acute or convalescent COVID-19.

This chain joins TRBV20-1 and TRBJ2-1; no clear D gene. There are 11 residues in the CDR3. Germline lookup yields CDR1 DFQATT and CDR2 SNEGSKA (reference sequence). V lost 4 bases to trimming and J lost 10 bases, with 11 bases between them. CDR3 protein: CSAIFGPEQFF. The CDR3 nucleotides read TGCAGTGCTATTTTTGGGCCAGAGCAGTTCTTC.

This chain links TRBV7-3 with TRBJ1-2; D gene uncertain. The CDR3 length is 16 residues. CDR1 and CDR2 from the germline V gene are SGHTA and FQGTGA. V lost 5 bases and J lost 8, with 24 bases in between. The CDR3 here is CASSPPAVMASRGYTF. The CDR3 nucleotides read TGTGCCAGCAGCCCCCCAGCGGTAATGGCGAGTCGCGGCTACACCTTC.

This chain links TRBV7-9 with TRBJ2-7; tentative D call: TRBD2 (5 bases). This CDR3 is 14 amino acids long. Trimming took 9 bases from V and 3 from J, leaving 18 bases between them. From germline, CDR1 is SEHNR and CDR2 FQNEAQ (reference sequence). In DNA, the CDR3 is TGTGCCAGTTCTACTAGGACGAAATACTACGAGCAGTACTTC. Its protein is CASSTRTKYYEQYF. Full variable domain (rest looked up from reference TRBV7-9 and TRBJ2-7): DTGVSQNPRHKITKRGQNVTFRCDPISEHNRLYWYRQTLGQGPEFLTYFQNEAQLEKSRLLSDRFSAERPKGSFSTLEIQRTEQGDSAMYLCASSTRTKYYEQYFGPGTRLTVT.

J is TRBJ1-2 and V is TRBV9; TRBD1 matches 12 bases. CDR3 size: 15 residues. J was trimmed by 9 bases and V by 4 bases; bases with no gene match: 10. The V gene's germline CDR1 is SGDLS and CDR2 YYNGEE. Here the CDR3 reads CASSPSGQGAVRYTF. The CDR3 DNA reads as TGTGCCAGCAGCCCGTCGGGACAGGGGGCTGTCCGCTACACCTTC.

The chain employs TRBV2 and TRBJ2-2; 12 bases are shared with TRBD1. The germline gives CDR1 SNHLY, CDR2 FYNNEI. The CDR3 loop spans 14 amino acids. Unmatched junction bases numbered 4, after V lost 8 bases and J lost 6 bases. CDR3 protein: CASGGQGASGELFF. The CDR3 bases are TGTGCCAGCGGGGGACAGGGGGCGTCCGGGGAGCTGTTTTTT.

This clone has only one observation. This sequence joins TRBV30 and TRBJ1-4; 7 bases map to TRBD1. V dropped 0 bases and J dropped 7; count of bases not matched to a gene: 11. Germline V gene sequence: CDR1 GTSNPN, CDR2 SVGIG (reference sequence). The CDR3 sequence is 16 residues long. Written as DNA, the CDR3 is TGTGCCTGGAGTGTACCCAGACAGGGCCTTGGTGAAAAACTGTTTTTT. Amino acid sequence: CAWSVPRQGLGEKLFF.

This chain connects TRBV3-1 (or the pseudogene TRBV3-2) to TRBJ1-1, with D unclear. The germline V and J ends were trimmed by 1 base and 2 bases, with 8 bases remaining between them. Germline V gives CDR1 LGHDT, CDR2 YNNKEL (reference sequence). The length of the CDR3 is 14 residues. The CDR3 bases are TGTGCCAGCAGCCAAGGTACGAGAAACACTGAAGCTTTCTTT. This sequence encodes CASSQGTRNTEAFF.

CDR3 sequence: CATSQASGVGNEQFF. Here the CDR3 DNA reads TGTGCCACCTCCCAGGCGAGCGGGGTAGGAAATGAGCAGTTCTTC. The genes are TRBV24-1 and TRBJ2-1; 7 positions match TRBD2. The trim removed 9 bases at V and 7 bases at J, leaving 14 bases unmatched. The germline gives CDR1 KGHDR, CDR2 SFDVKD. The CDR3 sequence is 15 residues long.

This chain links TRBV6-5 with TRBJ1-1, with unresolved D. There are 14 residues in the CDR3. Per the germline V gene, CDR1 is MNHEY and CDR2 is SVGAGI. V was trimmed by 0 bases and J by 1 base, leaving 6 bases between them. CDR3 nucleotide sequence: TGTGCCAGCAGTTACTCTTACGGGAACACTGAAGCTTTCTTT. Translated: CASSYSYGNTEAFF.

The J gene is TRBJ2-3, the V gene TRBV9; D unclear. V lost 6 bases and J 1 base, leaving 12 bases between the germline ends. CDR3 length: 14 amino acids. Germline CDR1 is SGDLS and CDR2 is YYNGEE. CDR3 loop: CASNPIQGTDTQYF. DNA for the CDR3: TGTGCCAGCAACCCCATTCAGGGCACAGATACGCAGTATTTT.

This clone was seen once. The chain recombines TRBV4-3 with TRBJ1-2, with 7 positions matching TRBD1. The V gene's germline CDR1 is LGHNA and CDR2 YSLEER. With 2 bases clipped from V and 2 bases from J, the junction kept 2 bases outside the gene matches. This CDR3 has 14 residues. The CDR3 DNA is TGCGCCAGCAGCCAACCGGGACAGAACTATGGCTACACCTTC. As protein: CASSQPGQNYGYTF.

The CDR3 DNA sequence: TGTGCCAGCAGCGCGCGTGTGGACACTGAAGCTTTCTTT. Its protein is CASSARVDTEAFF. The J gene is TRBJ1-1, the V gene TRBV9; D not certain. V lost 3 bases, J lost 3 bases, and 9 bases lay in between. The V gene's germline CDR1 is SGDLS and CDR2 YYNGEE. This CDR3 has 13 amino acids.

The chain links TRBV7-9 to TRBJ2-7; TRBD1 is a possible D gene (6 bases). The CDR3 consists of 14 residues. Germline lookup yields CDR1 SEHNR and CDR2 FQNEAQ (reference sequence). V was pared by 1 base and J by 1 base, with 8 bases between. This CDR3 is CASSLGQVSYEQYF. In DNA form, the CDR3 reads TGTGCCAGCAGCTTAGGACAGGTTTCCTACGAGCAGTACTTC. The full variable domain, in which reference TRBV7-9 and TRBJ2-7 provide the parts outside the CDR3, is DTGVSQNPRHKITKRGQNVTFRCDPISEHNRLYWYRQTLGQGPEFLTYFQNEAQLEKSRLLSDRFSAERPKGSFSTLEIQRTEQGDSAMYLCASSLGQVSYEQYFGPGTRLTVT.

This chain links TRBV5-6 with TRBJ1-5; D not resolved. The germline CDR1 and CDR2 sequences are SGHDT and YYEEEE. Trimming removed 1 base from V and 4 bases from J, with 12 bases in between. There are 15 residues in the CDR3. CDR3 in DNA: TGTGCCAGCAGCTTGTCGACTGTCGGGAATCAGCCCCAGCATTTT. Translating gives CASSLSTVGNQPQHF.

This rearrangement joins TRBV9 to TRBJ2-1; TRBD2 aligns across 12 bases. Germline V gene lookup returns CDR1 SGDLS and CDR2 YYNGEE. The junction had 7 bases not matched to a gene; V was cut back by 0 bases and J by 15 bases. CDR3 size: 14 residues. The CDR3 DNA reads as TGTGCCAGCAGCGTAGGTCTAGCGGGGGGGCGCCTGTTCTTC. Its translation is CASSVGLAGGRLFF.

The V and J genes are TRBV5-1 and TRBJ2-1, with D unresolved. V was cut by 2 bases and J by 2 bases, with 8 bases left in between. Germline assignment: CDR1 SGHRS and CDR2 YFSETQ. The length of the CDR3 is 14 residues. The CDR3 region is CASSLANTYNEQFF. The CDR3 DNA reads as TGCGCCAGCAGCTTAGCGAACACCTACAATGAGCAGTTCTTC.

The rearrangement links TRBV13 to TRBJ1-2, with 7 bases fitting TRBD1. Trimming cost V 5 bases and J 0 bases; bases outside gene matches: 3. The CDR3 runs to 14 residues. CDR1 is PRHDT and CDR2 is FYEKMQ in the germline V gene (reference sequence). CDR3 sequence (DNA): TGTGCCAGCAGCGGGGACAGCCCTAACTATGGCTACACCTTC. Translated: CASSGDSPNYGYTF. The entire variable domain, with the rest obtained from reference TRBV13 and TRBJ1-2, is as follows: AAGVIQSPRHLIKEKRETATLKCYPIPRHDTVYWYQQGPGQDPQFLISFYEKMQSDKGSIPDRFSAQQFSDYHSELNMSSLELGDSALYFCASSGDSPNYGYTFGSGTRLTVV.

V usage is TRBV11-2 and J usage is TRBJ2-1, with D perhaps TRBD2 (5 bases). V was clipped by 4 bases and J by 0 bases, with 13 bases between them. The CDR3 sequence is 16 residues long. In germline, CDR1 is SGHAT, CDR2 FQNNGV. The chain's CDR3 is CASSYLATSSYNEQFF. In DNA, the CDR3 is TGTGCCAGCAGCTACCTAGCTACTAGCTCCTACAATGAGCAGTTCTTC.